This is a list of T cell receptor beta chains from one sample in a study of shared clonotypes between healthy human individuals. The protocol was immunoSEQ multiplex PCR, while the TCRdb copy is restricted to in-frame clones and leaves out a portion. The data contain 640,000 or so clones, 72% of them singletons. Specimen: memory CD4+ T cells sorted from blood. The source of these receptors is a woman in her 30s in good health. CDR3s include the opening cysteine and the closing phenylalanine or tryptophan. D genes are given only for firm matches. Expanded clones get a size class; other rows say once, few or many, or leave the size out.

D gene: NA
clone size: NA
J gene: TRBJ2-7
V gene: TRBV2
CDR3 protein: CASSVGSYEQYF
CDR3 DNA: TGTGCCAGCAGTGTTGGCTCCTACGAGCAGTACTTC

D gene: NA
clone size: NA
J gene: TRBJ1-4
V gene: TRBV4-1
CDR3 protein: CASSRSPRGNEKLFF
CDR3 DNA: TGCGCCAGCAGCCGATCCCCGAGGGGTAATGAAAAACTGTTTTTT

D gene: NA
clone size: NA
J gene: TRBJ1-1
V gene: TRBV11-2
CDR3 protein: CASSPQGTEAFF
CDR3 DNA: TGTGCCAGCAGCCCACAGGGAACTGAAGCTTTCTTT

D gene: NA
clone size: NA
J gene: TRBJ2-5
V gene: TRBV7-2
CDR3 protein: CASSLMGGTLQETQYF
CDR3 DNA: TGTGCCAGCAGCTTAATGGGCGGGACGCTCCAAGAGACCCAGTACTTC

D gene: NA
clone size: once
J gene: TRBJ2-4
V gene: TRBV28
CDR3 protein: CASTLPGSGDIQYF
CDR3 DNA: TGTGCCAGCACCCTTCCGGGGTCTGGAGACATTCAGTACTTC

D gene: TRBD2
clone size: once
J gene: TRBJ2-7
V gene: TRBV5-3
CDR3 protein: CARSLTSGRVYEQYF
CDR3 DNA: TGTGCCAGAAGCTTGACTAGCGGGAGAGTTTACGAGCAGTACTTC

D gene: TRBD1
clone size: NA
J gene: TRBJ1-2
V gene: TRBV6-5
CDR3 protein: CASRTDREGYGYTF
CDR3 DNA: TGTGCCAGCAGGACGGACAGGGAAGGCTATGGCTACACCTTC

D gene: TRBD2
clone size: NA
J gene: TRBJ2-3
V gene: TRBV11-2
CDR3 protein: CASHSGGGDTQYF
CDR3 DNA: TGTGCCAGCCATAGCGGGGGGGGAGATACGCAGTATTTT

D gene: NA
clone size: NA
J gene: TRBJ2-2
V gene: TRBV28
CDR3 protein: CASSRTPGELFF
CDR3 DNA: TGTGCCAGCAGTCGGACACCCGGGGAGCTGTTTTTT

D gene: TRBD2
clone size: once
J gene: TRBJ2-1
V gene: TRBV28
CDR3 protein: CASSPPPTSGPYNEQFF
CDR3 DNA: TGTGCCAGCAGTCCCCCCCCGACTAGCGGGCCCTACAATGAGCAGTTCTTC

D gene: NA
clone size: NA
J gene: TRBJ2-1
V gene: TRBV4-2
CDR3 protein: CASSPAQGASGWSSYNEQFF
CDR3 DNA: TGTGCCAGCAGCCCAGCTCAGGGGGCTAGCGGTTGGAGCTCCTACAATGAGCAGTTCTTC

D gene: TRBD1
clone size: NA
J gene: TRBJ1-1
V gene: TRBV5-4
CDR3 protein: CASSQDRGRNTEAFF
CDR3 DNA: TGTGCCAGCAGCCAAGACAGGGGGCGAAACACTGAAGCTTTCTTT

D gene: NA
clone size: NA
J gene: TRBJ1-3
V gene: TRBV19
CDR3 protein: CASSIGQTFPGNTIYF
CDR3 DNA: TGTGCCAGTAGTATCGGACAGACCTTTCCTGGAAACACCATATATTTT

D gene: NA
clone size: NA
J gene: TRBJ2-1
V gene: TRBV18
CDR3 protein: CASSPKDEQFF
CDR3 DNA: TGTGCCAGCTCACCAAAGGATGAGCAGTTCTTC

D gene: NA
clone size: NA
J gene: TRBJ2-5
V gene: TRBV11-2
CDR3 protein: CASSLKGLETQYF
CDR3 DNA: TGTGCCAGCAGCTTAAAGGGGCTGGAGACCCAGTACTTC

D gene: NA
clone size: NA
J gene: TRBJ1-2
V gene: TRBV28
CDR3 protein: CASSLWRVGGKGTYGYTF
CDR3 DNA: TGTGCCAGCAGTTTATGGCGAGTGGGGGGGAAGGGGACCTATGGCTACACCTTC

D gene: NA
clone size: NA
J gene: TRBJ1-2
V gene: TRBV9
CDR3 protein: CASSVGQNYGYTF
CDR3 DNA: TGTGCCAGCAGCGTAGGACAAAACTATGGCTACACCTTC

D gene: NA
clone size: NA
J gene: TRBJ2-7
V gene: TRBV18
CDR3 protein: CASSRQEGGSSYEQYF
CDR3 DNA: TGTGCCAGCTCACGCCAGGAAGGGGGAAGCTCCTACGAGCAGTACTTC

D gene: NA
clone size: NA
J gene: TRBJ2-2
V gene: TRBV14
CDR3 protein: CASSATISGVNTGELFF
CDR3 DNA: TGTGCCAGCAGCGCAACCATTTCAGGGGTAAACACCGGGGAGCTGTTTTTT

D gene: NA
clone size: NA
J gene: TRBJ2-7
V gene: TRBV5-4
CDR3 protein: CASSLDPSSSYEQYF
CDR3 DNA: TGTGCCAGCAGCCTCGACCCCTCAAGCTCCTACGAGCAGTACTTC

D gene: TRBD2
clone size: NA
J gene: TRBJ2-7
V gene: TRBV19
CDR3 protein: CASAGTRVGEQYF
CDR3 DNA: TGTGCCAGTGCCGGGACTAGGGTAGGGGAGCAGTACTTC

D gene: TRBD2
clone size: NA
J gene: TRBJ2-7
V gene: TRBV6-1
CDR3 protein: CASTEAEASGGYEQYF
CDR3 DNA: TGTGCCAGCACCGAAGCGGAGGCTAGCGGGGGCTACGAGCAGTACTTC

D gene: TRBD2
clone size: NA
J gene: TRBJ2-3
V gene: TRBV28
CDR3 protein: CASSWTSDTQYF
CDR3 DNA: TGTGCCAGCAGTTGGACTAGCGATACGCAGTATTTT

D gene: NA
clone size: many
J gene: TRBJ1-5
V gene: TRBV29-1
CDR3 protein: CSVRDSNQPQHF
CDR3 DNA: TGCAGCGTCCGAGATAGCAATCAGCCCCAGCATTTT

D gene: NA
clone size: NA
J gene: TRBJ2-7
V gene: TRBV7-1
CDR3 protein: CASSLEVNSFQYF
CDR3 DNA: TGTGCCAGCAGCTTAGAGGTTAATAGCTTTCAGTACTTC

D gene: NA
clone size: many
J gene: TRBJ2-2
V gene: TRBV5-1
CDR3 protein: CASSLERGTGELFF
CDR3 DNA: TGCGCCAGCAGCTTGGAGCGCGGAACCGGGGAGCTGTTTTTT

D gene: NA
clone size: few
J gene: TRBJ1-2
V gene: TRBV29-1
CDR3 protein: CSVVTVLYGYTF
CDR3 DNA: TGCAGCGTTGTGACAGTCCTCTATGGCTACACCTTC

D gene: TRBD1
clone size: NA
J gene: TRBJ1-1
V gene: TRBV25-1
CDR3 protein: CASSSRQGGTEAFF
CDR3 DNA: TGTGCCAGCAGTTCCAGACAGGGAGGCACTGAAGCTTTCTTT

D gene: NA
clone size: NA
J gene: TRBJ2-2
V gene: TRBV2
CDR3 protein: CASSGVSGTNTGELFF
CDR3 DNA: TGTGCCAGCAGTGGGGTTTCGGGGACGAACACCGGGGAGCTGTTTTTT

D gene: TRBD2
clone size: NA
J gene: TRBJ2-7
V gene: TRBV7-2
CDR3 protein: CASTTVASGSYEQYF
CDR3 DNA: TGTGCCAGCACCACGGTGGCTAGCGGGAGTTACGAGCAGTACTTC

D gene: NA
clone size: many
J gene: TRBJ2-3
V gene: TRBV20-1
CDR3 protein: CSASRDTQYF
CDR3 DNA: TGCAGTGCTAGTAGAGATACGCAGTATTTT

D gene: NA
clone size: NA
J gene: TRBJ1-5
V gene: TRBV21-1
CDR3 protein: CASSPPERAGKPQHF
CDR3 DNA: TGTGCCAGCAGCCCCCCAGAGAGGGCAGGTAAGCCCCAGCATTTT

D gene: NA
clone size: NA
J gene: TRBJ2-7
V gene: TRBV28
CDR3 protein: CASSLRGEQYF
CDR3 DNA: TGTGCCAGCAGTTTAAGGGGCGAGCAGTACTTC

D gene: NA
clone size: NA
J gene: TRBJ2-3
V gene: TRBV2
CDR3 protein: CASSDGVDTQYF
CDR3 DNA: TGTGCCAGCAGTGACGGTGTGGATACGCAGTATTTT

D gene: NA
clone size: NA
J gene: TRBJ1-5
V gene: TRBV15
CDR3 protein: CATSREGSNQPQHF
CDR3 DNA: TGTGCCACCAGCAGAGAAGGCAGCAATCAGCCCCAGCATTTT

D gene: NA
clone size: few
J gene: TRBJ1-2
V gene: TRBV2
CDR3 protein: CASKEESGFAYGYTF
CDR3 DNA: TGTGCCAGCAAGGAAGAATCAGGTTTTGCTTATGGCTACACCTTC

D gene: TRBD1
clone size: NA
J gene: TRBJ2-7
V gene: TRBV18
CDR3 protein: CASSPGTGPSYEQYF
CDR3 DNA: TGTGCCAGCTCACCCGGGACAGGGCCCTCCTACGAGCAGTACTTC

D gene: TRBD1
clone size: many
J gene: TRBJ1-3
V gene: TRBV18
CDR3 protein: CASSSQGAGNTIYF
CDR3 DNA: TGTGCCAGCTCATCACAGGGGGCTGGAAACACCATATATTTT

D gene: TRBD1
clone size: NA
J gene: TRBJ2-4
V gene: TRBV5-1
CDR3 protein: CASSWGTEGNIQYF
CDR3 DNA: TGCGCCAGCAGCTGGGGGACAGAAGGAAACATTCAGTACTTC

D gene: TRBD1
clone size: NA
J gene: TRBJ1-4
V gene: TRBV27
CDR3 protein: CASSQGQGRTNEKLFF
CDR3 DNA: TGTGCCAGCAGTCAGGGACAGGGTCGCACTAATGAAAAACTGTTTTTT